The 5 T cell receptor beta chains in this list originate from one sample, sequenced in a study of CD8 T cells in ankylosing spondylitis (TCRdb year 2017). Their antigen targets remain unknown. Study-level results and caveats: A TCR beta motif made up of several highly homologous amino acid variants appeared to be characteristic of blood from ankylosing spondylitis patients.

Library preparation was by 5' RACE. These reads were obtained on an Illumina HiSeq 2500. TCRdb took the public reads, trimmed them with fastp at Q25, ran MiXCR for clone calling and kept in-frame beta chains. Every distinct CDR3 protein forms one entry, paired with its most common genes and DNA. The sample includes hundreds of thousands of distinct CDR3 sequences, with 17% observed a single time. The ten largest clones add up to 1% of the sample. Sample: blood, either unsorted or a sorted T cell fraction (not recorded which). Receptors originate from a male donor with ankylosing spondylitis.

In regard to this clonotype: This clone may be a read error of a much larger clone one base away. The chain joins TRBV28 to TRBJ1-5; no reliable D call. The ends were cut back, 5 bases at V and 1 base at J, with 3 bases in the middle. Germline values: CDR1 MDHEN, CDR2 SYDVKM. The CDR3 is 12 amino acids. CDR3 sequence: CASSVSNQPQHF. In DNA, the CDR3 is TGTGCCAGCAGTGTCAGCAATCAGCCCCAGCATTTT.

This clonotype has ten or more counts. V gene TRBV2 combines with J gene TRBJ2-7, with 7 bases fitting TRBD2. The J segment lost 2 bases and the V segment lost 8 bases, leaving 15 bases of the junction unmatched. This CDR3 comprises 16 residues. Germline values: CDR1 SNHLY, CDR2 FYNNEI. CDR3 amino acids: CASQPNWGGRPYEQYF. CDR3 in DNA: TGTGCCAGCCAGCCTAATTGGGGGGGGAGGCCCTACGAGCAGTACTTC. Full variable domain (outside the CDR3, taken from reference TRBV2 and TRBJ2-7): EPEVTQTPSHQVTQMGQEVILRCVPISNHLYFYWYRQILGQKVEFLVSFYNNEISEKSEIFDDQFSVERPDGSNFTLKIRSTKLEDSAMYFCASQPNWGGRPYEQYFGPGTRLTVT.

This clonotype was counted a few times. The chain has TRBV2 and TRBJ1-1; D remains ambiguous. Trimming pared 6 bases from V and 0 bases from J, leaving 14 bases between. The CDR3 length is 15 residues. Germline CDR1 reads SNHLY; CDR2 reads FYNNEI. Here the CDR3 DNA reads TGTGCCAGCAGCCCTGGTTGGGTGATGAACACTGAAGCTTTCTTT. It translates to CASSPGWVMNTEAFF.

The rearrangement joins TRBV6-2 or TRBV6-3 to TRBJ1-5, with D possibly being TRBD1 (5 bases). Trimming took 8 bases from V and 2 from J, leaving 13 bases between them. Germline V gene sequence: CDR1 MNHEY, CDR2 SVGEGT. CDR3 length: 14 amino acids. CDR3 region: CASGDRMGNQPQHF. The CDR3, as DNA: TGTGCCAGCGGGGACCGGATGGGCAATCAGCCCCAGCATTTT.

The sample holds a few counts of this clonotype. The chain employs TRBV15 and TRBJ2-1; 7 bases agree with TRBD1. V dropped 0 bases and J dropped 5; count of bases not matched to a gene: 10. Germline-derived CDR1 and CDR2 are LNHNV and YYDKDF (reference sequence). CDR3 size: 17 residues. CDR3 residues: CATSRDRGYQGHNEQFF. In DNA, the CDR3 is TGTGCCACCAGCAGAGACAGGGGGTATCAGGGGCACAATGAGCAGTTCTTC.